These T cell receptor beta chains were read from a single sample in a study of CD8+CD57+ T cells in acquired aplastic anemia. TCRdb ran MiXCR on the reads and lists one entry per CDR3 protein. The sample yields under 200,000 distinct CDR3 sequences, around half seen once. Sequencing used sorted CD4+, CD8+, or CD8+CD57+ T cells (not recorded which) from PBMCs. Receptors were obtained from a human donor with aplastic anemia. The conserved cysteine and the conserved F or W are not part of the CDR3 here. Each record gives: J gene, clone size, CDR3 length, V gene, CDR3 protein. The size of a clone is reported for some rows only, either as once, few or many, or as a class for expanded clones.

J: TRBJ2-1; size: NA; length: 12; V: TRBV12-3/TRBV12-4; CDR3: ASSRAGGNNEQF
J: TRBJ1-2; size: few; length: 11; V: TRBV10-3; CDR3: AISAKPNYGYT
J: TRBJ1-5; size: few; length: 13; V: TRBV19; CDR3: ASSIMIGGNQPQH
J: TRBJ1-1; size: many; length: 13; V: TRBV14; CDR3: ASSLRTGLNTEAF
J: TRBJ1-2; size: many; length: 13; V: TRBV10-3; CDR3: ATSGLATPAYGYT
J: TRBJ2-5; size: NA; length: 12; V: TRBV2; CDR3: ASSEVGWQETQY
J: TRBJ1-1; size: NA; length: 13; V: TRBV19; CDR3: ASSRQVLLDTEAF
J: TRBJ1-5; size: NA; length: 14; V: TRBV27; CDR3: ASSLLAGKGNQPQH
J: TRBJ1-1; size: NA; length: 9; V: TRBV19; CDR3: ASSIPSEAF
J: TRBJ2-7; size: few; length: 13; V: TRBV10-3; CDR3: AISESMGASYEQY
J: TRBJ2-7; size: many; length: 13; V: TRBV6-5; CDR3: ASSYGGGPLDEQY
J: TRBJ2-7; size: NA; length: 12; V: TRBV30; CDR3: AGWRGQGSYEQY
J: TRBJ1-5; size: NA; length: 13; V: TRBV2; CDR3: ASRTGVNSNQPQH
J: TRBJ1-1; size: many; length: 12; V: TRBV6-1; CDR3: ASSALTGAVLAF
J: TRBJ2-3; size: NA; length: 12; V: TRBV7-2; CDR3: ASRTWDGTDTQY
J: TRBJ1-5; size: NA; length: 10; V: TRBV29-1; CDR3: SVAGYNQPQH
J: TRBJ1-1; size: NA; length: 11; V: TRBV19; CDR3: ASTMGIGTEAF
J: TRBJ2-3; size: few; length: 17; V: TRBV6-2/TRBV6-3; CDR3: ASSYRRTGGSGLTDTQY
J: TRBJ1-2; size: few; length: 13; V: TRBV30; CDR3: AWTRREGRDDGYT
J: TRBJ1-5; size: few; length: 12; V: TRBV2; CDR3: ASSEGSADQPQH
J: TRBJ2-1; size: few; length: 11; V: TRBV27; CDR3: ASSLVVGNEQF
J: TRBJ2-4; size: once; length: 12; V: TRBV11-3; CDR3: ASSLGQGVDIQY
J: TRBJ1-2; size: NA; length: 11; V: TRBV7-2; CDR3: ASSLNYNYGYT
J: TRBJ2-1; size: NA; length: 12; V: TRBV4-2; CDR3: ASSQEGTGNEQF
J: TRBJ1-5; size: many; length: 18; V: TRBV7-1; CDR3: ASSSHSDREDPYSNQPQH
J: TRBJ2-7; size: NA; length: 13; V: TRBV7-3; CDR3: ASSYSEANSYEQY
J: TRBJ1-6; size: many; length: 14; V: TRBV2; CDR3: ASRSPGQGRSSPLH
J: TRBJ1-1; size: NA; length: 7; V: TRBV9; CDR3: ASSVTAF
J: TRBJ2-7; size: NA; length: 13; V: TRBV9; CDR3: ASSVGAGGVYEQY
J: TRBJ2-7; size: NA; length: 10; V: TRBV20-1; CDR3: SAPATTYEQY
J: TRBJ1-2; size: once; length: 11; V: TRBV19; CDR3: ASRKDRATGNT
J: TRBJ2-5; size: many; length: 13; V: TRBV5-1; CDR3: ASGLGTGGQETQY
J: TRBJ2-2; size: NA; length: 15; V: TRBV4-1; CDR3: ASSQLPGQGAAGELF
J: TRBJ1-1; size: few; length: 10; V: TRBV29-1; CDR3: SVDGQNTEAF
J: TRBJ1-2; size: NA; length: 12; V: TRBV19; CDR3: ASSIDRANYGYT
J: TRBJ1-2; size: many; length: 11; V: TRBV25-1; CDR3: ASSESGFYGYT
J: TRBJ2-7; size: NA; length: 10; V: TRBV5-4; CDR3: ASSLLAEEQY
J: TRBJ1-5; size: NA; length: 12; V: TRBV30; CDR3: AWRAAGGNQPQH
J: TRBJ1-2; size: many; length: 13; V: TRBV6-5; CDR3: ASSYVGRGNYGYT
J: TRBJ1-1; size: NA; length: 10; V: TRBV29-1; CDR3: SVEEGTLEAF
J: TRBJ2-7; size: many; length: 11; V: TRBV4-3; CDR3: ASSQDALAEQY
J: TRBJ2-1; size: NA; length: 12; V: TRBV15; CDR3: ATSPQGGGNEQF
J: TRBJ1-5; size: many; length: 14; V: TRBV19; CDR3: ASSIGETGSNQPQH
J: TRBJ1-3; size: NA; length: 15; V: TRBV11-1; CDR3: ASSFSLAIVAGNTIY
J: TRBJ2-3; size: many; length: 10; V: TRBV7-6; CDR3: ASSSLADTQY
J: TRBJ1-2; size: few; length: 11; V: TRBV24-1; CDR3: ATIRRANYGYT
J: TRBJ2-7; size: NA; length: 10; V: TRBV24-1; CDR3: ATSDRTREQY